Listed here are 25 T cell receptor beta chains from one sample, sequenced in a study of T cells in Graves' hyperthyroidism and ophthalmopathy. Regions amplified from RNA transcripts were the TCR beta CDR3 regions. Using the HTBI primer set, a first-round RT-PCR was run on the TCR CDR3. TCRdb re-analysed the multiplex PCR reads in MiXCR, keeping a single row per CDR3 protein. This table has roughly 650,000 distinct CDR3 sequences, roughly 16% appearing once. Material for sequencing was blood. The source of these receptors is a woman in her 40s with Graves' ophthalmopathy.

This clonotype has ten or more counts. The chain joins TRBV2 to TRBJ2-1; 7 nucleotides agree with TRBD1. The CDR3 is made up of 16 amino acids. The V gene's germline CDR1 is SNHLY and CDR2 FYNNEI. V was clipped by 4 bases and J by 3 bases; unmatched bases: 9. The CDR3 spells CASSGMGQILYNEQFF. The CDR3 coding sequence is TGTGCCAGCAGTGGAATGGGACAGATCCTCTACAATGAGCAGTTCTTC.

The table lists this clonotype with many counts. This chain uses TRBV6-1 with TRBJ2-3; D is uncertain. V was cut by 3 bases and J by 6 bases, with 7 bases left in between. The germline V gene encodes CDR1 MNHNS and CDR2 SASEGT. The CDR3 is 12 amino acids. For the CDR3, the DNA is TGTGCCAGCAGTGACTTTAGCGATACGCAGTATTTT. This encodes CASSDFSDTQYF.

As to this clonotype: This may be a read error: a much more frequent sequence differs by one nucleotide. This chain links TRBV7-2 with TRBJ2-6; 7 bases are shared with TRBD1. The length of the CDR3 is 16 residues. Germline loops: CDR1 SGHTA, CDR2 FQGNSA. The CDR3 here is CANSLDRVSGANVLTF. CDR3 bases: TGTGCCAACAGCTTAGACAGGGTATCCGGGGCCAACGTCCTGACTTTC.

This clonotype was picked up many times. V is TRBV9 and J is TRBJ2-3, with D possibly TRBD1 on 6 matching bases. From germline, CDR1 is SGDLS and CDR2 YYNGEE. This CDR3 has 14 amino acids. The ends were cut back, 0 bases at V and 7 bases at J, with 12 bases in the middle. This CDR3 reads CASSVGTASHTQYF. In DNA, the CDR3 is TGTGCCAGCAGCGTAGGGACAGCCTCACATACGCAGTATTTT.

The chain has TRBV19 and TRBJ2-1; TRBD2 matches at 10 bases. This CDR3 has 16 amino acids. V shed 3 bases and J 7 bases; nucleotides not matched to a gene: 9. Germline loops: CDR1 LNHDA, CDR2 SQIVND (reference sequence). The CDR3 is CASSIIAGGLGNEQFF. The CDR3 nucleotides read TGTGCCAGTAGTATCATAGCGGGAGGACTAGGAAATGAGCAGTTCTTC.

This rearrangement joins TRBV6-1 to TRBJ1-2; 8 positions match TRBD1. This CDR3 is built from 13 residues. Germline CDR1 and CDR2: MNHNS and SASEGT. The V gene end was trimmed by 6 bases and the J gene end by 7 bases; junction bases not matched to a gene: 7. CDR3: CASRTGVWGGYTF. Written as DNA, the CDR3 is TGTGCCAGCAGGACAGGGGTTTGGGGTGGCTACACCTTC.

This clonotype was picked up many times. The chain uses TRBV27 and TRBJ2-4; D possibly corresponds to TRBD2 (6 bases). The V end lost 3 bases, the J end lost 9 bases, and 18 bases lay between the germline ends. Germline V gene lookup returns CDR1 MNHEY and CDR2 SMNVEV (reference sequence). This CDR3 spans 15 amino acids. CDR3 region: CASSLYSAAGSIQYF. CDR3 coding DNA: TGTGCCAGCAGTTTGTATTCGGCCGCGGGGTCCATTCAGTACTTC.

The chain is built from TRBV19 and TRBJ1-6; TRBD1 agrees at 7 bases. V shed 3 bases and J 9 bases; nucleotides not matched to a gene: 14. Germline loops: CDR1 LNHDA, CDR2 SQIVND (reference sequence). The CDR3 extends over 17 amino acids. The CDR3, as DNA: TGTGCCAGTAGTATTTCCGCACGGACAGGCCAGACTTCACCCCTCCACTTT. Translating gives CASSISARTGQTSPLHF.

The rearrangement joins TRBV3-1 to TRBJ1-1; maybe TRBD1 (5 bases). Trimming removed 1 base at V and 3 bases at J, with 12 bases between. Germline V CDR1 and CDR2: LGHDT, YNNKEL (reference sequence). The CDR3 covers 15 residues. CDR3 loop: CASSQVFLGHTEAFF. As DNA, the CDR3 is TGTGCCAGCAGCCAAGTCTTCCTGGGGCACACTGAAGCTTTCTTT.

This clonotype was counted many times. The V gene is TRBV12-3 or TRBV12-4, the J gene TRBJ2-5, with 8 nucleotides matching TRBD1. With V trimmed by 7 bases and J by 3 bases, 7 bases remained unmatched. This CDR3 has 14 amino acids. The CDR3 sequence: CASTPGQGEETQYF. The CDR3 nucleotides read TGTGCCAGCACCCCTGGACAGGGCGAAGAGACCCAGTACTTC.

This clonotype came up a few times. CDR3 in DNA: TGTGCCAGCAGTTCCCACTCCCTAGCGGGAGTCAATGAGCAGTTCTTC. It codes for CASSSHSLAGVNEQFF. The chain joins TRBV28 to TRBJ2-1; the match to TRBD2 covers 10 bases. J gave up 6 bases and V 4 bases, and 9 bases lay outside the gene matches. Per the germline V gene, CDR1 is MDHEN and CDR2 is SYDVKM. The CDR3 spans 16 residues.

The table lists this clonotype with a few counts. The CDR3 region is CASSSLPSGSGGDGELFF. The CDR3 region has the DNA TGTGCCAGCAGCTCCCTCCCTAGCGGGTCCGGGGGAGACGGGGAGCTGTTTTTT. The chain has TRBV6-1 and TRBJ2-2; 8 nucleotides match TRBD2. The CDR3 contains 18 residues. V lost 6 bases to trimming and J lost 7 bases; unmatched junction nucleotides: 19. The germline gives CDR1 MNHNS, CDR2 SASEGT.

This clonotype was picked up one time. CDR3 sequence (DNA): TGCAGTGCTAGAGGTCTTTCGGGGGAGCAGTACTTC. Translating it yields CSARGLSGEQYF. The chain employs TRBV20-1 and TRBJ2-7; a weak D match, TRBD2 (5 bases). The CDR3 runs to 12 residues. CDR1 is DFQATT, CDR2 SNEGSKA, per germline (reference sequence). The V end lost 1 base, the J end lost 7 bases, and 11 bases lay between the germline ends.

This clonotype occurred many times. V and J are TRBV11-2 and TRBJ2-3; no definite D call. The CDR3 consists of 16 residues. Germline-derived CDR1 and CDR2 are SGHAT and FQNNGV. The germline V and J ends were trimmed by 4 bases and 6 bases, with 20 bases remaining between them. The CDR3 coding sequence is TGTGCCAGCAGCTCCCCCACTGCGGAGTTTGGGGATACGCAGTATTTT. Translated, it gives CASSSPTAEFGDTQYF.

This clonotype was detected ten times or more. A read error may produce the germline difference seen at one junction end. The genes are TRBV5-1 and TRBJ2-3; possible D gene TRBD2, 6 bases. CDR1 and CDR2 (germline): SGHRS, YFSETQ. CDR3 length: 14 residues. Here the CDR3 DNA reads TGTGCCAGCAGTTCCGGGACTAGCACAGATACGCAGTATTTT. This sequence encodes CASSSGTSTDTQYF.

The CDR3 is CASSQDPAGVQYF. Here the CDR3 DNA reads TGTGCCAGCAGCCAAGATCCAGCGGGGGTTCAGTACTTC. The chain recombines TRBV3-1 with TRBJ2-5; 8 bases are shared with TRBD2. With V trimmed by 0 bases and J by 11 bases, 5 bases remained unmatched. The CDR3 length is 13 residues. Germline CDR1 LGHDT, CDR2 YNNKEL (reference sequence).

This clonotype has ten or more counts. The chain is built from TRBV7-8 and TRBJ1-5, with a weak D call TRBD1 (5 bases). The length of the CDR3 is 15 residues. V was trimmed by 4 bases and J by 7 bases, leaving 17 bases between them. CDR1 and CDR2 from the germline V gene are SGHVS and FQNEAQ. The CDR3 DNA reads TGTGCCAGCAGCTCAGAGGTGGGGGGTCGACAGCCCCAGCATTTT. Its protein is CASSSEVGGRQPQHF.

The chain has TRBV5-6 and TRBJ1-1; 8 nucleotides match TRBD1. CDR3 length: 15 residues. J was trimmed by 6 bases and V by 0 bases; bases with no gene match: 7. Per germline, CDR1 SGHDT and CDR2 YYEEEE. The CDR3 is CASSLETGELPEAFF. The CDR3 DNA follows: TGTGCCAGCAGCTTGGAGACAGGGGAGTTGCCTGAAGCTTTCTTT.

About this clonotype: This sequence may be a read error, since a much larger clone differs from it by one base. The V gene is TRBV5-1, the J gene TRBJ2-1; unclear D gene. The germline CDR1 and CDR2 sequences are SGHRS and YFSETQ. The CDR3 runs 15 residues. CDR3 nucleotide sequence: TGCGCCAGCAGCGTAGGGAAGGCCACGTACAATGAGCGGTTCTTC. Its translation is CASSVGKATYNERFF.

The CDR3 DNA reads as TGTGCCTGGAGTATGGGACTAGCGACTCACAATGAGCAGTTCTTC. It is translated as CAWSMGLATHNEQFF. The chain recombines TRBV30 with TRBJ2-1, with TRBD2 identical over 10 bases. CDR3 length equals 15 residues. CDR1 and CDR2 from the germline V gene are GTSNPN and SVGIG (reference sequence). With V trimmed by 2 bases and J by 5 bases, 6 bases remained unmatched.

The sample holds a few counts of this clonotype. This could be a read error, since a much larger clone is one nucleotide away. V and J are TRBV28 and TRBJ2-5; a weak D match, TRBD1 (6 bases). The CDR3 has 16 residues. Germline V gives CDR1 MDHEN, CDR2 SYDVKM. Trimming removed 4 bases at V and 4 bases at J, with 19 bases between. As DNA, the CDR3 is TGTGCCAGCAGTTACGGGCCCGGGACGGACAGAGAGACCCAGTACTTC. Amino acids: CASSYGPGTDRETQYF.

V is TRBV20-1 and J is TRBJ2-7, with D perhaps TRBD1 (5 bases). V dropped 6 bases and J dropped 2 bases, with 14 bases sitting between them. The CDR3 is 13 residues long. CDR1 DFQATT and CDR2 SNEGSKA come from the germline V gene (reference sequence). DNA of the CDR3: TGCAGTGCAACCCGGTCAGGGCCCTACGAGCAGTACTTC. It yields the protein CSATRSGPYEQYF.

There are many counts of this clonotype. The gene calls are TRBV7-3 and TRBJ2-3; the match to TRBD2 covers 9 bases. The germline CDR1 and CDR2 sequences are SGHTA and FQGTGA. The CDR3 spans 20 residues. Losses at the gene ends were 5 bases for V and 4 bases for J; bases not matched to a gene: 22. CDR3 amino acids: CASSPQRASGVPLPPDTQYF. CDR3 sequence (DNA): TGTGCCAGCAGCCCCCAAAGGGCTAGCGGGGTTCCCCTACCCCCAGATACGCAGTATTTT. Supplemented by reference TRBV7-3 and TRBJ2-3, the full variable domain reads GAGVSQTPSNKVTEKGKYVELRCDPISGHTALYWYRQSLGQGPEFLIYFQGTGAADDSGLPNDRFFAVRPEGSVSTLKIQRTERGDSAVYLCASSPQRASGVPLPPDTQYFGPGTRLTVL.

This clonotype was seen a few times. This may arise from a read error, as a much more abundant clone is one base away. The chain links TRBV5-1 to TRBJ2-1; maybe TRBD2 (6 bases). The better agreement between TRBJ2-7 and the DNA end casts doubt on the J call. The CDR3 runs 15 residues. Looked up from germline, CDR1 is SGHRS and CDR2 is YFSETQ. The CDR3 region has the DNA TGCGCCAGCAGCACCCGGGACTCAGCCTACAATGAGCAGTACTTC. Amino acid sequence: CASSTRDSAYNEQYF.

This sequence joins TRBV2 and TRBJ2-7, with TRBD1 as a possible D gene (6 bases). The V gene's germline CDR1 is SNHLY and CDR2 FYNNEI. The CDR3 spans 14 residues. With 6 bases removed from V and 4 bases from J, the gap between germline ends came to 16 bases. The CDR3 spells CASSRDRQAYEQYF. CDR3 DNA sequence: TGTGCCAGCAGCCGAGACAGGCAGGCTTACGAGCAGTACTTC.